These 8 T cell receptor gamma chains were all obtained from the same sample, sequenced in a study of fetal and pediatric gammadelta thymocytes. With CATT, TCRdb re-called clones from the reads. Found here are fewer than 250 gamma-chain clones, over 0.95% of them singletons; the top ten hold about 24%. Input material: Vgamma9Vdelta2 gamma-delta T cells from the thymus. Sample subset: sorted CD3+gammadeltaTCR+Vgamma9+Vdelta2+ thymocytes. Receptors were obtained from a child who underwent cardiac surgery and was recorded as healthy.

Points on this clone: TCRdb's entry gives the protein of a much larger clone, which mismatches this DNA's translation at residue 12, likely from a read error; the protein reported here is translated from the DNA. The chain has TRGV10 and TRGJ1 or TRGJ2. TRGV10 is flagged as an ORF with uncertain function. The CDR3 is made up of 14 amino acids. The CDR3: CAAWDYKDYYKNLF. DNA of the CDR3: TGTGCTGCGTGGGATTACAAGGATTATTATAAGAACCTCTTT.

By share of the sample, this clone is large. V is TRGV9 and J is TRGJP. Germline-derived CDR1 and CDR2 are GITISATS and ISYDGTV (reference sequence). The J segment lost 8 bases and the V segment lost 0 bases, leaving 4 bases of the junction unmatched. The CDR3 contains 16 residues. In nucleotides, the CDR3 is TGTGCCTTGTGGGAGGTGCTCCAGTTGGGCAAAAAAATCAAGGTATTT. Translated: CALWEVLQLGKKIKVF.

This clone was counted between two and nine times. TCRdb's protein, taken from a much larger clone, differs from this DNA's translation at residue 13, likely owing to a read error; the protein displayed comes from the DNA. V gene TRGV9 combines with J gene TRGJP2. The CDR3 length is 16 residues. CDR1 is GITISATS and CDR2 is ISYDGTV in the germline V gene (reference sequence). CDR3 bases: TGTGCCTTGTGGGAGGTGCGGATTATTAGTGATTGGAACAAGACGTTT. Protein product: CALWEVRIISDWNKTF.

By sample fraction, this clone is large. The chain links TRGV9 to TRGJ1 or TRGJ2. This CDR3 has 14 residues. Germline CDR1 and CDR2: GITISATS and ISYDGTV (reference sequence). The trim removed 3 bases at V and 4 bases at J, leaving 9 bases unmatched. CDR3 sequence: CALWETPGYYKKLF. The CDR3 DNA reads TGTGCCTTGTGGGAGACTCCAGGATATTATAAGAAACTCTTT.

This clone rates as large. The chain has TRGV9 and TRGJP2. V shed 0 bases and J 2 bases; nucleotides not matched to a gene: 9. The germline CDR1 and CDR2 sequences are GITISATS and ISYDGTV (reference sequence). The CDR3 has 17 residues. For the CDR3, the DNA is TGTGCCTTGTGGGAGGTGCAAAGGAACAGTAGTGATTGGATCAAGACGTTT. It encodes CALWEVQRNSSDWIKTF.

Worth noting for this clone: A read error may be the cause here, since a much bigger clone is one base away. The genes are TRGV9 and TRGJP. Germline-derived CDR1 and CDR2 are GITISATS and ISYDGTV (reference sequence). There are 16 residues in the CDR3. CDR3 amino acids: CALWEVRESGKKIKVF. CDR3 sequence (DNA): TGTGCCTTGTGGGAGGTGCGGGAGTCGGGCAAAAAAATCAAGGTATTT.

Concerning this clone: The TCRdb protein, from a much larger clone, departs from this DNA's translation at residue 5, likely by read error; the protein shown derives from the DNA. The chain has TRGV9 and TRGJ1 or TRGJ2. Per the germline V gene, CDR1 is GITISATS and CDR2 is ISYDGTV (reference sequence). This CDR3 has 15 residues. Trimming removed 5 bases from V and 0 bases from J; junction bases left unmatched: 10. CDR3 amino acids: CALWGVNPNYYKKLF. CDR3 coding DNA: TGTGCCTTGTGGGGGGTAAACCCGAATTATTATAAGAAACTCTTT.

A word on this clone: A much larger clone sits a single nucleotide away, making a read error possible. The same CDR3 is also encoded by other DNA sequences in this sample. This chain links TRGV9 with TRGJP. Germline values: CDR1 GITISATS, CDR2 ISYDGTV (reference sequence). The CDR3 runs 16 residues. As DNA, the CDR3 is TGTGCCTTGTGGGAGGTGCAGGGGTTGGGCAAAAAAATCAAAGTATTT. Its protein product is CALWEVQGLGKKIKVF.